This TCR beta chain appears in the sequencing data of a study of beta chain features in type 1 diabetes. This clone came up a few times. Its specificity is not known. The ends lost 7 bases at V and 7 bases at J; junction bases unmatched: 11. The CDR3 totals 15 residues. Germline CDR1 reads SQVTM; CDR2 reads ANQGSEA. Of the isolated RNA, all was reverse transcribed, and so the sequenced material was expressed TCRB transcripts. Measured with immunoSEQ multiplex PCR; TCRdb has only the in-frame clones, and not every one. The sample contains under 350,000 clones, about 23% of which appear only once. Purities in excess of 95% were seen in all sorted populations. Study-level points and caveats: Diminished insertions and augmented deletions at VDJ junctions characterized type 1 diabetes patients. Significant though moderate, a shortening of TCRB CDR3s appeared in all four CD4+ subsets of Type 1 diabetes patients.

The sample was naive CD4+ T cells from blood. The TCR comes from a woman between 25 and 40 years old with type 1 diabetes. V is TRBV29-1 and J is TRBJ2-2, with 11 bases matching TRBD2. The CDR3 loop reads CSETSGTKRVGELFF. The DNA of the CDR3 is TGCAGCGAGACTAGCGGGACAAAGAGGGTCGGGGAGCTGTTTTTT.